The 13 T cell receptor beta chains presented below share a single source sample, sequenced in a study of cytomegalovirus exposure and HLA in healthy donors. Amplification used 60 Vbeta primers and 13 Jbeta primers. Sequencing was performed with immunoSEQ multiplex PCR; in TCRdb, only in-frame clones are kept and a portion is missing. Of fewer than 250,000 clones listed, around four fifths are singletons. Sequenced sample: PBMCs. All receptors come from a man in his forties or fifties in good health and CMV-seropositive.

The chain couples TRBV5-1 to TRBJ2-3; 7 bases agree with TRBD2. From germline, CDR1 is SGHRS and CDR2 YFSETQ. V lost 0 bases, J lost 6 bases, and 4 bases stayed unmatched. CDR3 length equals 14 residues. CDR3 DNA: TGCGCCAGCAGCTTGGCTCGGGAGGAGGATACGCAGTATTTT. This sequence encodes CASSLAREEDTQYF.

The chain joins TRBV7-9 to TRBJ2-1, with a tentative D call TRBD2 (5 bases). Germline assignment: CDR1 SEHNR and CDR2 FQNEAQ (reference sequence). Trimming cost V 10 bases and J 4 bases, with 20 bases left between them. This CDR3 spans 15 amino acids. This CDR3 reads CATETLGPTYNEQFF. As DNA, the CDR3 is TGTGCCACGGAGACACTAGGACCTACATACAATGAGCAGTTCTTC.

The rearrangement uses TRBV2 and TRBJ2-7; possibly TRBD1 for D (6 bases). The CDR3 loop spans 15 amino acids. Germline V gene sequence: CDR1 SNHLY, CDR2 FYNNEI. Trimming took off 6 bases at V and 0 bases at J, with 15 bases between the two ends. The chain's CDR3 is CASRGDRFSSYEQYF. The CDR3 coding sequence is TGTGCCAGCAGAGGTGACAGGTTCAGCTCCTACGAGCAGTACTTC.

The chain joins TRBV5-1 to TRBJ1-1, with 7 bases aligning to TRBD1. The CDR3 sequence is 15 residues long. Germline V gene sequence: CDR1 SGHRS, CDR2 YFSETQ. V was clipped by 4 bases and J by 1 base; unmatched bases: 7. CDR3 sequence reads: CASSGRTGPNTEAFF. The CDR3 nucleotides are TGCGCCAGCAGCGGCCGGACAGGACCGAACACTGAAGCTTTCTTT.

This chain connects TRBV7-9 to TRBJ2-3; 11 bases agree with TRBD2. Germline V gene data show CDR1 as SEHNR and CDR2 as FQNEAQ (reference sequence). V dropped 5 bases and J dropped 2; count of bases not matched to a gene: 6. CDR3 size: 16 residues. The CDR3 nucleotides are TGTGCCAGCAGCCTAATAGCGGGAGGGGACACAGATACGCAGTATTTT. This translates into CASSLIAGGDTDTQYF.

The chain recombines TRBV5-6 with TRBJ2-5; D not resolved. Trimming took 3 bases from V and 3 from J, leaving 6 bases between them. CDR1 is SGHDT, CDR2 YYEEEE, per germline. The CDR3 loop spans 12 amino acids. CDR3 DNA: TGTGCCAGCAGCTGGCTGGAAGAGACCCAGTACTTC. Residues: CASSWLEETQYF. The whole variable domain, filled in from reference TRBV5-6 and TRBJ2-5, reads DAGVTQSPTHLIKTRGQQVTLRCSPKSGHDTVSWYQQALGQGPQFIFQYYEEEERQRGNFPDRFSGHQFPNYSSELNVNALLLGDSALYLCASSWLEETQYFGPGTRLLVL.

The gene calls are TRBV7-9 and TRBJ1-1, with no clear D. CDR3 length: 12 amino acids. The germline CDR1 and CDR2 sequences are SEHNR and FQNEAQ (reference sequence). V gave up 1 base and J gave up 6 bases, with 6 bases separating them. CDR3 nucleotides: TGTGCCAGCAGCTTAGTGAGGGCTGAAGCTTTCTTT. Amino acids: CASSLVRAEAFF.

This clone was recorded a few times. The V call is TRBV9, the J call TRBJ2-2; 7 positions match TRBD1. V was clipped by 5 bases and J by 2 bases; unmatched bases: 6. This CDR3 has 15 residues. The V gene's germline CDR1 is SGDLS and CDR2 YYNGEE. CDR3 bases: TGTGCCAGCAGAGGGACAGAGACAAACACCGGGGAGCTGTTTTTT. Its protein is CASRGTETNTGELFF.

The rearrangement links TRBV4-2 to TRBJ2-2, with 8 bases aligning to TRBD2. Germline loops: CDR1 LGHNA, CDR2 YNFKEQ. This CDR3 has 21 residues. The V gene end was trimmed by 0 bases and the J gene end by 6 bases; junction bases not matched to a gene: 21. CDR3 amino acids: CASSQDRGGLDQRESSGELFF. CDR3 DNA: TGTGCCAGCAGCCAAGATCGGGGGGGTCTTGATCAGCGGGAGTCTTCCGGGGAGCTGTTTTTT.

The rearrangement joins TRBV10-3 to TRBJ2-7; TRBD1 agrees at 7 bases. Trimming removed 7 bases from V and 1 base from J; junction bases left unmatched: 7. Germline loops: CDR1 ENHRY, CDR2 SYGVKD. The CDR3 length is 14 residues. CDR3 sequence (DNA): TGTGCCATCATGCCGGGACAGACGTCCTACGAGCAGTACTTC. It codes for CAIMPGQTSYEQYF.

This clone was counted a single time. The CDR3 protein is CAINWDRGRYNEQFF. CDR3 coding DNA: TGTGCCATCAATTGGGACAGGGGCCGTTACAATGAGCAGTTCTTC. This chain links TRBV10-3 with TRBJ2-1, with 10 positions matching TRBD1. CDR3 size: 15 residues. J gave up 4 bases and V 7 bases, and 7 bases lay outside the gene matches. The germline CDR1 and CDR2 sequences are ENHRY and SYGVKD.

The chain couples TRBV19 to TRBJ2-7; 10 nucleotides match TRBD2. This CDR3 is 14 amino acids long. Unmatched junction bases numbered 8, after V lost 6 bases and J lost 6 bases. Germline V gives CDR1 LNHDA, CDR2 SQIVND (reference sequence). CDR3 region: CASRGASGSSEQYF. The DNA of the CDR3 is TGTGCCAGTAGAGGAGCTAGCGGGAGTTCCGAGCAGTACTTC.

This clone has a single count. V and J are TRBV29-1 and TRBJ2-6; D gene ambiguous. V was clipped by 3 bases and J by 0 bases, with 6 bases between them. This CDR3 has 14 amino acids. Germline CDR1 is SQVTM and CDR2 is ANQGSEA. CDR3 region: CSVDVSSGANVLTF. The CDR3 nucleotides read TGCAGCGTTGATGTTAGCTCTGGGGCCAACGTCCTGACTTTC.